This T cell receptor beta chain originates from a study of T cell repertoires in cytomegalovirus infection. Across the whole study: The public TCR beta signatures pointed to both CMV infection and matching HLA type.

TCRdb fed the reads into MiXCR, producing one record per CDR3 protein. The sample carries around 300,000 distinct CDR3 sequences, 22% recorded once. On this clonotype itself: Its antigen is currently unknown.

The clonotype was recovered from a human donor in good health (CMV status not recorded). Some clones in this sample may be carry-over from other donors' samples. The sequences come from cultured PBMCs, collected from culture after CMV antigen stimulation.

CDR3 sequence (DNA): TGTGCCAGCAGTTCTAGGGGCCAGCCCTCCTACGAGCAGTACTTC. Encoded protein: CASSSRGQPSYEQYF. The chain employs TRBV7-6 and TRBJ2-7, with a weak D call TRBD1 (5 bases). The CDR3 runs to 15 residues. Germline V lookup: CDR1 SGHVS, CDR2 FNYEAQ. Trimming cost V 6 bases and J 0 bases, with 15 bases left between them.